Listed below are T cell receptor beta chains from one sample, sequenced in a study of T cells expressing NK-cell markers. TCRdb reprocessed the 5' RACE reads and reports one entry per CDR3 protein, with no DNA. This sample's clone table lists 200,000 to 300,000 distinct CDR3 sequences. Sequenced input: blood T cells: a sorted CD56 or NKG2C T cell subset, CD4+ or CD8+ T cells, or bulk PBMC T cells (not recorded which). The source is a woman between 18 and 70 years old in good health. Each CDR3 is given with its conserved first and last residue. Each record gives: J gene, V gene, CDR3 protein.

J: TRBJ2-3
V: TRBV4-3
CDR3: CASSQLTGGVPDTQYF

J: TRBJ2-7
V: TRBV20-1
CDR3: CSARALAFSYEQYF

J: TRBJ2-3
V: TRBV12-3/TRBV12-4
CDR3: CASRGQGVTDTQYF

J: TRBJ1-2
V: TRBV28
CDR3: CASRNRNYGYTF

J: TRBJ2-3
V: TRBV20-1
CDR3: CSATIRLASTDTQYF

J: TRBJ2-3
V: TRBV29-1
CDR3: CSADRGDTQYF

J: TRBJ2-3
V: TRBV6-1
CDR3: CASTRGGPRSDTQYF

J: TRBJ2-5
V: TRBV6-2/TRBV6-3
CDR3: CASSLRVGGETQYF

J: TRBJ1-2
V: TRBV7-2
CDR3: CASSYREFDYTF

J: TRBJ2-3
V: TRBV18
CDR3: CASSPPEGTDTQYF

J: TRBJ2-5
V: TRBV20-1
CDR3: CSATNKLETQYF

J: TRBJ1-1
V: TRBV7-9
CDR3: CASSPRDEAFF

J: TRBJ2-7
V: TRBV9
CDR3: CASSADGASYEQYF

J: TRBJ2-2
V: TRBV20-1
CDR3: CSARYTYTNTGELFF

J: TRBJ2-7
V: TRBV12-3/TRBV12-4
CDR3: CASSPTAGPYEQYF

J: TRBJ1-2
V: TRBV12-3/TRBV12-4
CDR3: CASSRGSGEGYTF

J: TRBJ1-2
V: TRBV5-1
CDR3: CASSLPPQGQNYGYTF

J: TRBJ2-1
V: TRBV2
CDR3: CASRQKGWPGYNEQFF

J: TRBJ2-1
V: TRBV29-1
CDR3: CSGSGDSSYNEQFF

J: TRBJ1-1
V: TRBV20-1
CDR3: CSANSGTPSNTEAFF

J: TRBJ1-3
V: TRBV5-1
CDR3: CASSRAPVGNTIYF

J: TRBJ2-2
V: TRBV12-3/TRBV12-4
CDR3: CASGDRLVVTGELFF

J: TRBJ1-1
V: TRBV18
CDR3: CATRSQVNTEAFF

J: TRBJ2-3
V: TRBV21-1
CDR3: CASSKITGARRLAGQTHDTQYF

J: TRBJ2-2
V: TRBV5-1
CDR3: CASSLQVGSNTGELFF

J: TRBJ2-1
V: TRBV4-1
CDR3: CASSRSGQGASEQFF

J: TRBJ2-4
V: TRBV5-1
CDR3: CASSPGILIKNIQYF

J: TRBJ1-2
V: TRBV19
CDR3: CASSETGNYGYTF

J: TRBJ2-5
V: TRBV7-9
CDR3: CASSLFRDRIF

J: TRBJ2-7
V: TRBV3-1
CDR3: CASSQVGEQYF

J: TRBJ1-1
V: TRBV11-2
CDR3: CASSSLAKFEAFF

J: TRBJ2-1
V: TRBV28
CDR3: CASSAPGLNHHEQFF

J: TRBJ1-3
V: TRBV12-3/TRBV12-4
CDR3: CASSPSGGSGNTIYF

J: TRBJ2-7
V: TRBV28
CDR3: CASSFDGYEQYF

J: TRBJ1-1
V: TRBV9
CDR3: CASSVRDRGSTEAFF

J: TRBJ2-3
V: TRBV10-3
CDR3: CAISDPARTSGGEDTQYF

J: TRBJ1-5
V: TRBV15
CDR3: CATSREGSNQPQHF

J: TRBJ2-7
V: TRBV7-2
CDR3: CASSVGQPTSSYEQYF

J: TRBJ2-1
V: TRBV14
CDR3: CASSQQGPNEQFF

J: TRBJ2-1
V: TRBV7-2
CDR3: CASSSQWGNEQFF

J: TRBJ2-1
V: TRBV5-1
CDR3: CASSLEVGSNNEQFF

J: TRBJ2-7
V: TRBV5-4
CDR3: CASHKLGQGGYEQYF

J: TRBJ2-7
V: TRBV10-3
CDR3: CAISDRAGEQYF

J: TRBJ2-1
V: TRBV7-2
CDR3: CASSTGFNNEQFF

J: TRBJ1-6
V: TRBV4-3
CDR3: CASSQGLQGWGSPLHF

J: TRBJ2-1
V: TRBV4-3
CDR3: CASSQEGTLLGNEQFF

J: TRBJ1-2
V: TRBV7-2
CDR3: CASSRPGANYGYTF

J: TRBJ2-1
V: TRBV12-3/TRBV12-4
CDR3: CASSQWGADNEQFF

J: TRBJ1-6
V: TRBV7-2
CDR3: CASSSTWDQGNSPLHF

J: TRBJ2-3
V: TRBV5-6
CDR3: CASSLTGQGTDTQYF

J: TRBJ1-4
V: TRBV12-3/TRBV12-4
CDR3: CAIGGQGNEKLFF

J: TRBJ1-1
V: TRBV7-2
CDR3: CASSLAPGPFGFEAFF

J: TRBJ2-3
V: TRBV12-3/TRBV12-4
CDR3: CASSLDLAGNTDTQYF

J: TRBJ1-1
V: TRBV12-3/TRBV12-4
CDR3: CASIGQQVAGTEAFF

J: TRBJ1-1
V: TRBV6-1
CDR3: CASSVPGQGNTEAFF

J: TRBJ2-1
V: TRBV9
CDR3: CASSLLSGGYNEQFF